The clone carrying this T cell receptor (beta chain) has more than one count but fewer than ten. The data were obtained in a study of blood T cell repertoires in COVID-19. Study summary: T cells, B-cell-depleted T cells, or PBMCs provided the cDNA or gDNA that served as material.

Trimming cost V 0 bases and J 0 bases, with 10 bases left between them. Germline-derived CDR1 and CDR2 are SGHRS and YFSETQ. The CDR3 length is 17 residues. Assignments of participants to cohorts depended upon their own reported clinical history. Authors' processing steps: Nucleated cell counts were estimated from reference gene primer amplification. Sequenced by immunoSEQ multiplex PCR; TCRdb stores in-frame clones only, minus some. V, J and clone size are taken as reported in that table, and D and trimming were inferred from the DNA itself. The sample has fewer than 350,000 clones; 70% to 90% are singletons.

The sequence was obtained from a man younger than 40 who had recovered from COVID-19. This sequence joins TRBV5-1 and TRBJ1-6; weak D call: TRBD1 (5 bases). Source material: PBMCs or T cells enriched from blood (not recorded which). The CDR3 is CASSLGQMSSYNSPLHF. The CDR3 nucleotides read TGCGCCAGCAGCTTGGGACAGATGAGCTCCTATAATTCACCCCTCCACTTT.